The 14 T cell receptor beta chains below come from one sample, sequenced in a study of CD8 T cells in Susac syndrome. Random hexamers were used to reverse transcribe 0.5 to 1 ug of RNA. Each CDR3 protein is one row after TCRdb ran MiXCR on the immunoSEQ multiplex PCR reads. The table includes about 140,000 distinct CDR3 sequences, 90% to 97% detected once. The sample taken for sequencing was CD4+ T cells from PBMCs. The receptors were gathered from a human donor with Susac syndrome.

The CDR3 sequence: CASSVSSGFYEQYF. The CDR3 bases are TGTGCCAGCAGCGTCTCCAGCGGCTTTTACGAGCAGTACTTC. The gene calls are TRBV9 and TRBJ2-7, with a possible D match to TRBD2 (5 bases). The CDR3 has 14 residues. Germline V gene data show CDR1 as SGDLS and CDR2 as YYNGEE. The V gene lost 2 bases and the J gene lost 4 bases, with 13 bases spanning the gap.

The gene calls are TRBV12-3 or TRBV12-4 and TRBJ2-7, with TRBD2 matching over 8 bases. The CDR3 totals 14 residues. Unmatched junction bases numbered 5, after V lost 3 bases and J lost 4 bases. The CDR3 bases are TGTGCCAGCAGTTTTGGTAGACTAGCGTACGAGCAGTACTTC. This translates into CASSFGRLAYEQYF.

This chain links TRBV7-2 with TRBJ2-7; no clear D. The CDR3 spans 14 residues. Per the germline V gene, CDR1 is SGHTA and CDR2 is FQGNSA. Trimming left V 3 bases short and J 4 bases short, with 13 bases between. CDR3 residues: CASSLIGKFYEQYF. In DNA, the CDR3 is TGTGCCAGCAGCTTGATCGGCAAATTTTACGAGCAGTACTTC.

The V gene is TRBV20-1, the J gene TRBJ1-6; possibly TRBD1 for D (5 bases). CDR3 size: 14 residues. The germline gives CDR1 DFQATT, CDR2 SNEGSKA (reference sequence). Trimming removed 5 bases from V and 5 bases from J, with 13 bases in between. The CDR3 protein is CSAGGTKDNSPLHF. The CDR3, as DNA: TGCAGTGCTGGTGGGACTAAGGATAATTCACCCCTCCACTTT.

This chain links TRBV20-1 with TRBJ2-1, with a tentative D call TRBD1 (6 bases). CDR3 length: 13 amino acids. Germline CDR1 DFQATT, CDR2 SNEGSKA (reference sequence). The ends were cut back, 0 bases at V and 6 bases at J, with 9 bases in the middle. The CDR3 protein is CSARDPTGNEQFF. Written as DNA, the CDR3 is TGCAGTGCTAGAGATCCGACAGGCAATGAGCAGTTCTTC.

This chain connects TRBV6-1 to TRBJ2-7; TRBD1 matches at 9 bases. The CDR3 sequence is 16 residues long. Germline V CDR1 and CDR2: MNHNS, SASEGT. Trimming took 5 bases from V and 3 from J; bases not matched to a gene: 11. The CDR3 loop reads CASSPLYGTGLYEQYF. The CDR3 nucleotides read TGTGCCAGCAGTCCCCTCTACGGGACAGGGCTCTACGAGCAGTACTTC.

This clonotype was counted once. The V and J genes are TRBV2 and TRBJ2-7; maybe TRBD1 (6 bases). The germline gives CDR1 SNHLY, CDR2 FYNNEI. This CDR3 is 15 amino acids long. V was trimmed by 1 base and J by 4 bases, leaving 14 bases between them. The CDR3 is CASSEGQGRKYEQYF. In nucleotides, the CDR3 is TGTGCCAGCAGTGAAGGGCAGGGGCGCAAATACGAGCAGTACTTC.

The chain recombines TRBV6-4 with TRBJ2-1, with 11 bases that match TRBD2. This CDR3 has 16 residues. Germline trimming cut 6 bases from V and 7 bases from J; bases unmatched to any gene: 11. The germline V gene has CDR1 MRHNA and CDR2 SNTAGT. The CDR3 DNA is TGTGCCAGCAGCCTACTAGCGGGAGCAGCTGGGAATGAGCAGTTCTTC. As protein: CASSLLAGAAGNEQFF.

V usage is TRBV9 and J usage is TRBJ1-4, with unresolved D. Trimming cost V 4 bases and J 5 bases, with 12 bases left between them. There are 14 residues in the CDR3. Per germline, CDR1 SGDLS and CDR2 YYNGEE. As DNA, the CDR3 is TGTGCCAGCAGCCGAGGGTCATCGAATGAAAAACTGTTTTTT. Its protein product is CASSRGSSNEKLFF.

DNA for the CDR3: TGCGCCAGCAGCCAAGATCTTTGGACAGCCCTCTATGGCTACACCTTC. Amino acids: CASSQDLWTALYGYTF. The V call is TRBV4-1, the J call TRBJ1-2; D possibly corresponds to TRBD1 (6 bases). The CDR3 runs to 16 residues. The germline V gene has CDR1 MGHRA and CDR2 YSYEKL. Trimming pared 0 bases from V and 4 bases from J, leaving 15 bases between.

J is TRBJ2-6 and V is TRBV12-3 or TRBV12-4; D call uncertain. The CDR3 is 14 amino acids. V dropped 5 bases and J dropped 6 bases, with 11 bases sitting between them. The CDR3, as DNA: TGTGCCAGCAGTGTAGATCTACTGGCCAACGTCCTGACTTTC. Translation: CASSVDLLANVLTF.

The V and J genes are TRBV24-1 and TRBJ2-7; D possibly corresponds to TRBD2 (7 bases). Germline V lookup: CDR1 KGHDR, CDR2 SFDVKD. The CDR3 is 15 amino acids. Between the trimmed V and J ends, which lost 4 bases and 2 bases, there was a span of 14 bases. CDR3 DNA sequence: TGTGCCACCAGTGAGGGGGCGGGGGCCCCCTACGAGCAGTACTTC. It codes for CATSEGAGAPYEQYF.

This clonotype came up once. V gene TRBV11-2 combines with J gene TRBJ2-1, with D maybe TRBD2 (5 bases). The CDR3 runs 15 residues. Germline V gene data show CDR1 as SGHAT and CDR2 as FQNNGV. The V end lost 6 bases, the J end lost 3 bases, and 15 bases lay between the germline ends. Here the CDR3 reads CASRRLGGSYNEQFF. The CDR3 DNA follows: TGTGCCAGCAGACGATTAGGAGGAAGCTACAATGAGCAGTTCTTC.

The chain combines TRBV6-2 or TRBV6-3 with TRBJ2-5; D is ambiguous. Trimming shortened V by 6 bases and J by 5 bases, and 22 bases separated the two germline ends. This CDR3 spans 16 amino acids. CDR1 and CDR2 (germline): MNHEY, SVGEGT. For the CDR3, the DNA is TGTGCCAGCAGACCTCGCTCGACATCCCCCCACGAGACCCAGTACTTC. Its translation: CASRPRSTSPHETQYF.